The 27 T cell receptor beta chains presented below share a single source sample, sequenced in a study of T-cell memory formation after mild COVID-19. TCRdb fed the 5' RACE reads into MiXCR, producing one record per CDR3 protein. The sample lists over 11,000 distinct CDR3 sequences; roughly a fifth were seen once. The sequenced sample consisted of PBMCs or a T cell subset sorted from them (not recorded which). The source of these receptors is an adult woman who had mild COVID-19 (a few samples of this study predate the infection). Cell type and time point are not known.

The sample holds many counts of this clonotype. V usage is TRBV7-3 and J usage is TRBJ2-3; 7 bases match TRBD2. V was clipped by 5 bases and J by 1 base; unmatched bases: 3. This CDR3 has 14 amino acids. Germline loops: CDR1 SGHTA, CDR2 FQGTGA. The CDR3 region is CASSPSGRTDTQYF. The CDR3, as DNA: TGTGCCAGCAGCCCTAGCGGACGCACAGATACGCAGTATTTT.

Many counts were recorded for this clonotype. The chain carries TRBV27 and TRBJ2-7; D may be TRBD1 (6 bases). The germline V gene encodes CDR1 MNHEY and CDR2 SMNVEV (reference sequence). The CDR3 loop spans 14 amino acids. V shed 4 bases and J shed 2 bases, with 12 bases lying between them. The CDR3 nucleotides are TGTGCCAGCAGTTCCGGGCGGACAGCCTACGAGCAGTACTTC. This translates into CASSSGRTAYEQYF.

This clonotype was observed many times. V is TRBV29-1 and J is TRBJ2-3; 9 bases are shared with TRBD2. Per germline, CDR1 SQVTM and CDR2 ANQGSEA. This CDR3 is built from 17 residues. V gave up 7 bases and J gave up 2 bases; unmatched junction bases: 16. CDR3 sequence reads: CSAGPLQREVHTDTQYF. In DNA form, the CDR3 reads TGCAGCGCTGGCCCGTTGCAGCGGGAGGTTCACACAGATACGCAGTATTTT.

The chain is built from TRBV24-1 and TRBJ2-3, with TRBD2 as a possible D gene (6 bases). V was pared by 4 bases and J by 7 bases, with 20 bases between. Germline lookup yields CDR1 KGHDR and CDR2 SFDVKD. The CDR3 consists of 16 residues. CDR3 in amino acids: CATSDRTEGLGNTQYF. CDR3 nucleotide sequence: TGTGCCACCAGTGACCGCACAGAGGGACTGGGCAATACGCAGTATTTT.

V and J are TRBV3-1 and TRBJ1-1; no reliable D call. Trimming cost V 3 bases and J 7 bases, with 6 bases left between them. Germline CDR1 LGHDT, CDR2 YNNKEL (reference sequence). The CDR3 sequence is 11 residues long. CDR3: CASSQFYEAFF. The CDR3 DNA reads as TGTGCCAGCAGCCAGTTTTATGAAGCTTTCTTT.

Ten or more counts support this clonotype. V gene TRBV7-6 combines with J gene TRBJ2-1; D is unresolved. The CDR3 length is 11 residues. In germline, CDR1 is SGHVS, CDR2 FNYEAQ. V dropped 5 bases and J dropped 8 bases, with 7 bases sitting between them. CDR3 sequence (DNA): TGTGCCAGCAGCCCTGGGTATGAGCAGTTCTTC. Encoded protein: CASSPGYEQFF. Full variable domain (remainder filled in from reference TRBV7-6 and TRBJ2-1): GAGVSQSPRYKVTKRGQDVALRCDPISGHVSLYWYRQALGQGPEFLTYFNYEAQQDKSGLPNDRFSAERPEGSISTLTIQRTEQRDSAMYRCASSPGYEQFFGPGTRLTVL.

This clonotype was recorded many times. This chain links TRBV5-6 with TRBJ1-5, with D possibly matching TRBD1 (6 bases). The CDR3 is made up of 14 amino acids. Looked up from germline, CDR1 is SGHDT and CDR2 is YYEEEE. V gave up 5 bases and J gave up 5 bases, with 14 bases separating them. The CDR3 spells CASSSTGRYQPQHF. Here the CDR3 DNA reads TGTGCCAGCAGTTCTACAGGGAGGTATCAGCCCCAGCATTTT.

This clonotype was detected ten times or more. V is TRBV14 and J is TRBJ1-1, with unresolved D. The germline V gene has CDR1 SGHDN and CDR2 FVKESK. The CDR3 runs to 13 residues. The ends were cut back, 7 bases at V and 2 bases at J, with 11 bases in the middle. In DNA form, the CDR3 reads TGTGCCAGCACCTGGACCTTTAACACTGAAGCTTTCTTT. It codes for CASTWTFNTEAFF.

CDR3 sequence reads: CASSPVPGLAGESSYEQYF. CDR3 coding DNA: TGTGCCAGCAGTCCCGTCCCGGGACTAGCGGGAGAGAGCTCCTACGAGCAGTACTTC. The chain links TRBV12-3 or TRBV12-4 to TRBJ2-7; TRBD2 matches 14 bases. The CDR3 extends over 19 amino acids. V gave up 5 bases and J gave up 0 bases; unmatched junction bases: 12.

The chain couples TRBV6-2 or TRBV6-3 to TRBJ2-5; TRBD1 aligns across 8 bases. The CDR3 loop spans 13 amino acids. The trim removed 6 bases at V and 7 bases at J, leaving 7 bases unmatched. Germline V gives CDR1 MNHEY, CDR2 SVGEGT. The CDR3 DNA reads TGTGCCAGCAGCCCGGACAGGGCGTGGACCCAGTACTTC. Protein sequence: CASSPDRAWTQYF.

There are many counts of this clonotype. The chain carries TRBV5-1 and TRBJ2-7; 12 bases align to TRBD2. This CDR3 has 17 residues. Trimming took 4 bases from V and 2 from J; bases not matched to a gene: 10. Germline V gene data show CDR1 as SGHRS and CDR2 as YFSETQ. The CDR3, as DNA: TGCGCCAGCAGCCCAACTAGCGGGGGGCCATACGCCTACGAGCAGTACTTC. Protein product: CASSPTSGGPYAYEQYF. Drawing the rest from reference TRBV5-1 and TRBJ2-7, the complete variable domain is KAGVTQTPRYLIKTRGQQVTLSCSPISGHRSVSWYQQTPGQGLQFLFEYFSETQRNKGNFPGRFSGRQFSNSRSEMNVSTLELGDSALYLCASSPTSGGPYAYEQYFGPGTRLTVT.

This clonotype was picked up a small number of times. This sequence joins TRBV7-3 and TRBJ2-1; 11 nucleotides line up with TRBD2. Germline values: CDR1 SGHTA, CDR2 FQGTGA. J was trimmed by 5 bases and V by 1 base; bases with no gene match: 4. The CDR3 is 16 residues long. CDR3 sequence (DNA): TGTGCCAGCAGCTTAAAGACTAGCGGGGCCCACAATGAGCAGTTCTTC. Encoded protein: CASSLKTSGAHNEQFF.

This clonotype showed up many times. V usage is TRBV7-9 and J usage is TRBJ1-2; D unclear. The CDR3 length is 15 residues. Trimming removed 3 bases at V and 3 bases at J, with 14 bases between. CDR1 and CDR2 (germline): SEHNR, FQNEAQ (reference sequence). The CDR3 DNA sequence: TGTGCCAGCAGCTTCTCCAATATGGTGGACTATGGCTACACCTTC. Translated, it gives CASSFSNMVDYGYTF.

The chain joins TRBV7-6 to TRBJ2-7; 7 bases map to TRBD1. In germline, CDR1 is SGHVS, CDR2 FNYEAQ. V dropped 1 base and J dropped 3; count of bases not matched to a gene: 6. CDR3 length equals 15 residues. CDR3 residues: CASSLGRTGRYEQYF. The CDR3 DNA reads TGTGCCAGCAGCTTAGGCCGGACAGGCCGCTACGAGCAGTACTTC. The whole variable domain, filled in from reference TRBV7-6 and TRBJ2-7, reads GAGVSQSPRYKVTKRGQDVALRCDPISGHVSLYWYRQALGQGPEFLTYFNYEAQQDKSGLPNDRFSAERPEGSISTLTIQRTEQRDSAMYRCASSLGRTGRYEQYFGPGTRLTVT.

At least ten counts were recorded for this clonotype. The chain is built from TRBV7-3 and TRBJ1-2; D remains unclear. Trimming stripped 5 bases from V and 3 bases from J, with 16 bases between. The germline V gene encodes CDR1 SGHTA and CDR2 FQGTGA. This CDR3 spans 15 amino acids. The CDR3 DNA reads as TGTGCCAGCAGCCCCAGCGCCGGGTCCTACTATGGCTACACCTTC. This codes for CASSPSAGSYYGYTF.

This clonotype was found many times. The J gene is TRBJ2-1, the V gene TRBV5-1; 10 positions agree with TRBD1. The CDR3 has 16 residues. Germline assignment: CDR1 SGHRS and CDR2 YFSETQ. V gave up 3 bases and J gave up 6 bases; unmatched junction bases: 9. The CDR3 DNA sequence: TGCGCCAGCAGCTCCACGGGGACAGGGGCCCCCAATGAGCAGTTCTTC. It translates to CASSSTGTGAPNEQFF.

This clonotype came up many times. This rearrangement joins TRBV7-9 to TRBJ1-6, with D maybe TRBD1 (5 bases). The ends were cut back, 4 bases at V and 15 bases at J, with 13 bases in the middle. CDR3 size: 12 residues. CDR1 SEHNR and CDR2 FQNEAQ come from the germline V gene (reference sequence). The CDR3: CASSSPGENLHF. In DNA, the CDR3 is TGTGCCAGCAGCTCGCCGGGGGAGAACCTCCACTTT.

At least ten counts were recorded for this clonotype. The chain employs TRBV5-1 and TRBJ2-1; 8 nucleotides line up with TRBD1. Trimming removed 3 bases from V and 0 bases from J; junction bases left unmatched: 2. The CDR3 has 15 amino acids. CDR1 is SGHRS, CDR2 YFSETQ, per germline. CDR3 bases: TGCGCCAGCAGCTCTACAGGGGGCTCCTACAATGAGCAGTTCTTC. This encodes CASSSTGGSYNEQFF.

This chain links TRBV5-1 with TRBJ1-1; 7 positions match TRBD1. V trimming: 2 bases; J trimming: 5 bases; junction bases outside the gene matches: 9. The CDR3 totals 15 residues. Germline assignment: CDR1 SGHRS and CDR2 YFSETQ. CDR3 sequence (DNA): TGCGCCAGCAGCTTTATGGCAGGGGGTAGGACTGAAGCTTTCTTT. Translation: CASSFMAGGRTEAFF.

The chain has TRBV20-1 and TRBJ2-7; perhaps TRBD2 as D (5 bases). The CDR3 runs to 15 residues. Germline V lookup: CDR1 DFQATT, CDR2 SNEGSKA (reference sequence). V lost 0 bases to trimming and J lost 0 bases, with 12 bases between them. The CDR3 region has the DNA TGCAGTGCTAGAGATAACGGGGAAAGCTCCTACGAGCAGTACTTC. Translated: CSARDNGESSYEQYF.

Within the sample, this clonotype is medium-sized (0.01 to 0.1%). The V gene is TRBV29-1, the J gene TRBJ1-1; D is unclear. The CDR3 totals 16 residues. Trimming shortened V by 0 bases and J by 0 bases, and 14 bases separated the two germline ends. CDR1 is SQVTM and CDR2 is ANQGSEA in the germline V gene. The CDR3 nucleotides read TGCAGCGTTGAAGACCCGGTCCGGCGCATGAACACTGAAGCTTTCTTT. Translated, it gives CSVEDPVRRMNTEAFF.

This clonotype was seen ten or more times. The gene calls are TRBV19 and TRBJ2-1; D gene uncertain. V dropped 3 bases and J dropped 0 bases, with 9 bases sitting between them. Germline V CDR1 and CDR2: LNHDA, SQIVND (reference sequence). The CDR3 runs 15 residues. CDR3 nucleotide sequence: TGTGCCAGTAGTATCTCCGAGAACTCCTACAATGAGCAGTTCTTC. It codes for CASSISENSYNEQFF.

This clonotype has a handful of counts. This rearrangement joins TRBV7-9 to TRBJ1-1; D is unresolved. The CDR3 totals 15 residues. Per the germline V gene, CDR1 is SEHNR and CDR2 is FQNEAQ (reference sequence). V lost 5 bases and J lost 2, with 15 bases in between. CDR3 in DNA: TGTGCCAGCAGCGAACGCCGGACGGATAACACTGAAGCTTTCTTT. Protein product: CASSERRTDNTEAFF.

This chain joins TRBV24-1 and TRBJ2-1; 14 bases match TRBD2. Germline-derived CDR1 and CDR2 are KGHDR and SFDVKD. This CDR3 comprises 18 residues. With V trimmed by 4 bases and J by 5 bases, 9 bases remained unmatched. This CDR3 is CATSDPTSGGALNNEQFF. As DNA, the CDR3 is TGTGCCACCAGTGACCCGACTAGCGGGGGGGCCCTCAACAATGAGCAGTTCTTC.

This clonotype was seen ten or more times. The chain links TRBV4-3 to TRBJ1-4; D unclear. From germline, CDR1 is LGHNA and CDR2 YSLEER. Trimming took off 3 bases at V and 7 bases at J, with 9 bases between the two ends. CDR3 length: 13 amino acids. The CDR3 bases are TGCGCCAGCAGCCAGGGTCCGGGTGAAAAACTGTTTTTT. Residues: CASSQGPGEKLFF.

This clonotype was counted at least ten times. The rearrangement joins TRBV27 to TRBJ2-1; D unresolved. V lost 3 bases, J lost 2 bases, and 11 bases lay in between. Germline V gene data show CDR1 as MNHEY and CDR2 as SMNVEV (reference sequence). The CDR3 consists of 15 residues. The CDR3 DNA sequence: TGTGCCAGCAGTTTGTCGTCACCCACCTACAATGAGCAGTTCTTC. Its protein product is CASSLSSPTYNEQFF.

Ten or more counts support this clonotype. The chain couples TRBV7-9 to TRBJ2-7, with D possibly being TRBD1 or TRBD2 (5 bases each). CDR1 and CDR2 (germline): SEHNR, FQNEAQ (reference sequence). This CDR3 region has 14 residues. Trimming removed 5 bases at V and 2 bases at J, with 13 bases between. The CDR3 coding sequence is TGTGCCAGCAGCCTTCACGGGACGACCTACGAGCAGTACTTC. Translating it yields CASSLHGTTYEQYF.